These 5 T cell receptor beta chains came from one sample sequenced in a study of cytomegalovirus exposure and HLA in healthy donors. Use of 60 Vbeta and 13 Jbeta primers characterized the PCR. Using immunoSEQ multiplex PCR, the repertoire was profiled, and TCRdb retains in-frame clones only, with some absent. The table has 150,000 to 200,000 clones, 75% to 80% seen once. What was sequenced was PBMCs. The receptors were sampled from a woman in her 50s in good health and CMV-seropositive.

V is TRBV29-1 and J is TRBJ2-1; 10 nucleotides match TRBD1. This CDR3 contains 14 residues. Germline CDR1 is SQVTM and CDR2 is ANQGSEA. Trimming took 4 bases from V and 5 from J; bases not matched to a gene: 5. CDR3 DNA sequence: TGCAGCGTTGGTTCGGGACAGGGGCACAATGAGCAGTTCTTC. Protein sequence: CSVGSGQGHNEQFF.

The V call is TRBV19, the J call TRBJ2-5; TRBD2 matches 8 bases. V lost 1 base to trimming and J lost 8 bases; unmatched junction nucleotides: 9. This CDR3 region has 15 residues. Germline V gene lookup returns CDR1 LNHDA and CDR2 SQIVND (reference sequence). This chain's CDR3 is CASSIGGGNADTQYF. The CDR3 nucleotides are TGTGCCAGTAGTATAGGCGGGGGGAACGCAGATACCCAGTACTTC.

This clone has more than one count but fewer than ten. The J gene is TRBJ2-7, the V gene TRBV2; 7 bases align to TRBD2. The CDR3 totals 12 residues. In germline, CDR1 is SNHLY, CDR2 FYNNEI. Trimming cost V 8 bases and J 3 bases; bases outside gene matches: 4. DNA for the CDR3: TGTGCCAGCGGGGGGGACGACTACGAGCAGTACTTC. Translated: CASGGDDYEQYF.

V gene TRBV7-9 combines with J gene TRBJ1-6, with D unresolved. The CDR3 is 15 amino acids. Germline values: CDR1 SEHNR, CDR2 FQNEAQ (reference sequence). Deletions cut 5 bases from V and 0 bases from J, with 8 bases between. This CDR3 is CASSPRGSYNSPLHF. CDR3 nucleotide sequence: TGTGCCAGCAGCCCCCGGGGCTCCTATAATTCACCCCTCCACTTT.

J is TRBJ2-7 and V is TRBV5-1, with D tentatively TRBD1 (5 bases). CDR1 and CDR2 (germline): SGHRS, YFSETQ. V was clipped by 1 base and J by 2 bases, with 10 bases between them. The CDR3 sequence is 14 residues long. The CDR3, as DNA: TGCGCCAGCAGCTTGCAGGGCCCAGCCTACGAGCAGTACTTC. Its protein product is CASSLQGPAYEQYF.